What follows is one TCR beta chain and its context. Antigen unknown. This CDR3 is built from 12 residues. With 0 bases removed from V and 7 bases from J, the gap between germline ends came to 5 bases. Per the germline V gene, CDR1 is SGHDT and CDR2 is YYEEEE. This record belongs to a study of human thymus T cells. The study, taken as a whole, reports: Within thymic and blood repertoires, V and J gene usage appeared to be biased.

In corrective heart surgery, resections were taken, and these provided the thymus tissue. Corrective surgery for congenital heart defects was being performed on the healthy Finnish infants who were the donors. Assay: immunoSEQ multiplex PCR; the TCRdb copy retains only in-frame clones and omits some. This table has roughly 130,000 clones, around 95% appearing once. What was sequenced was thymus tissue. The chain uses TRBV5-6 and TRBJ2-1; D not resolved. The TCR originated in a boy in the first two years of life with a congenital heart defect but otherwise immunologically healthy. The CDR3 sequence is CASSLDGNEQFF. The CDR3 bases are TGTGCCAGCAGCTTGGATGGTAATGAGCAGTTCTTC.